These 28 T cell receptor beta chains originate from one sample sequenced in a study of Ad26.COV2.S vaccination and SARS-CoV-2 variants. Treatment here: 15 to 20 received Ad26.COV2.S at low or high dose, single or two shots; several received placebo; per-sample allocation not given. Sample collection was performed on day 63 after the first vaccine or placebo injection. Sequencing was performed with immunoSEQ multiplex PCR; in TCRdb, only in-frame clones are kept and a portion is missing. The sample holds around 450,000 clones; about 88% are singletons and the top ten take approximately 2.5%. This specimen was peripheral blood, taken in a trial of Ad26.COV2.S vaccine versus placebo. These receptor sequences come from a person between 18 and 60 years old who received the Ad26.COV2.S COVID-19 vaccine or a placebo.

This clone has only a few counts. The V call is TRBV6-5, the J call TRBJ2-7, with D possibly being TRBD2 (5 bases). Germline V gene lookup returns CDR1 MNHEY and CDR2 SVGAGI. The CDR3 runs to 12 residues. With 8 bases removed from V and 4 bases from J, the gap between germline ends came to 12 bases. The CDR3 nucleotides read TGTGCCAGCTCTGTAGGCGGGTACGAGCAGTACGTC. Its translation: CASSVGGYEQYV.

The V gene is TRBV10-3, the J gene TRBJ2-1, with TRBD1 matching over 9 bases. The CDR3 extends over 15 amino acids. Trimming removed 4 bases from V and 3 bases from J; junction bases left unmatched: 4. Per germline, CDR1 ENHRY and CDR2 SYGVKD. CDR3 protein: CAISGNRGLYNEQFF. Written as DNA, the CDR3 is TGTGCCATCAGTGGAAACAGGGGGCTCTACAATGAGCAGTTCTTC.

V gene TRBV19 combines with J gene TRBJ2-2; TRBD1 matches at 7 bases. In germline, CDR1 is LNHDA, CDR2 SQIVND (reference sequence). Germline trimming cut 6 bases from V and 4 bases from J; bases unmatched to any gene: 5. CDR3 size: 14 residues. The CDR3 reads CASSPDRVTGELFF. DNA of the CDR3: TGTGCCAGTAGCCCAGACAGGGTCACCGGGGAGCTGTTTTTT. The full variable domain, rest sourced from reference TRBV19 and TRBJ2-2, is DGGITQSPKYLFRKEGQNVTLSCEQNLNHDAMYWYRQDPGQGLRLIYYSQIVNDFQKGDIAEGYSVSREKKESFPLTVTSAQKNPTAFYLCASSPDRVTGELFFGEGSRLTVL.

The chain employs TRBV4-1 and TRBJ2-5; D not certain. Per the germline V gene, CDR1 is MGHRA and CDR2 is YSYEKL. V lost 2 bases to trimming and J lost 0 bases, with 16 bases between them. There are 17 residues in the CDR3. The CDR3 nucleotides read TGCGCCAGCAGCCAAAAGGCCCAGGTAGGCTACCAAGAGACCCAGTACTTC. The encoded protein is CASSQKAQVGYQETQYF.

The V gene is TRBV11-3, the J gene TRBJ1-2; 11 positions match TRBD1. The CDR3 runs to 15 residues. Germline loops: CDR1 SGHNT, CDR2 YENEEA. V was clipped by 4 bases and J by 7 bases; unmatched bases: 8. In DNA, the CDR3 is TGTGCCAGCAGCTCACTCGGACAGGGGGCAACTGGCTACACCTTC. Translated, it gives CASSSLGQGATGYTF. Full variable domain (missing parts from reference TRBV11-3 and TRBJ1-2): EAGVVQSPRYKIIEKKQPVAFWCNPISGHNTLYWYLQNLGQGPELLIRYENEEAVDDSQLPKDRFSAERLKGVDSTLKIQPAELGDSAVYLCASSSLGQGATGYTFGSGTRLTVV.

V and J are TRBV4-3 and TRBJ2-7, with 8 bases lining up with TRBD2. V lost 0 bases to trimming and J lost 2 bases; unmatched junction nucleotides: 3. There are 15 residues in the CDR3. In germline, CDR1 is LGHNA, CDR2 YSLEER. The chain's CDR3 is CASSQETGGPYEQYF. CDR3 nucleotide sequence: TGCGCCAGCAGCCAAGAGACGGGGGGGCCCTACGAGCAGTACTTC.

This chain uses TRBV4-3 with TRBJ1-2; perhaps TRBD1 as D (5 bases). The CDR3 runs 17 residues. The germline V gene encodes CDR1 LGHNA and CDR2 YSLEER. Trimming took off 0 bases at V and 4 bases at J, with 18 bases between the two ends. The CDR3 sequence is CASSQDLSGGVRYGYTF. The CDR3 DNA sequence: TGCGCCAGCAGCCAAGATTTATCGGGGGGAGTTCGCTATGGCTACACCTTC.

V is TRBV6-5 and J is TRBJ1-5; TRBD1 might be the D (5 bases). From germline, CDR1 is MNHEY and CDR2 SVGAGI. The CDR3 is 14 residues long. Trimming stripped 6 bases from V and 5 bases from J, with 14 bases between. The CDR3 coding sequence is TGTGCCAGCAGGGGAGGGACGGGGGATCAGCCCCAGCATTTT. Translation gives CASRGGTGDQPQHF.

This chain links TRBV30 with TRBJ2-1, with D possibly matching TRBD2 (5 bases). V gave up 2 bases and J gave up 8 bases, with 16 bases separating them. This CDR3 is 14 amino acids long. The V gene's germline CDR1 is GTSNPN and CDR2 SVGIG (reference sequence). This chain's CDR3 is CAWSPTRWGDEQFF. The CDR3 DNA reads as TGTGCCTGGAGTCCAACGAGATGGGGAGATGAGCAGTTCTTC.

The V call is TRBV3-1 (or the pseudogene TRBV3-2), the J call TRBJ1-6; D might be TRBD1 (5 bases). The germline V gene has CDR1 LGHDT and CDR2 YNNKEL (reference sequence). Trimming shortened V by 1 base and J by 9 bases, and 10 bases separated the two germline ends. The CDR3 has 14 residues. The CDR3 nucleotides read TGTGCCAGCAGCCAAGGGAGGGACGGTTCACCCCTCCACTTT. This codes for CASSQGRDGSPLHF.

V and J are TRBV6-5 and TRBJ1-5; D gene uncertain. The CDR3 runs 14 residues. V shed 7 bases and J shed 2 bases, with 12 bases lying between them. CDR1 MNHEY and CDR2 SVGAGI come from the germline V gene. CDR3 bases: TGTGCCAGCACCGATCGTTCTGGCAATCAGCCCCAGCATTTT. Amino acid sequence: CASTDRSGNQPQHF.

This clone was found once. V and J are TRBV7-9 and TRBJ1-6, with D uncertain. The CDR3 is 12 residues long. Trimming left V 4 bases short and J 9 bases short, with 7 bases between. The germline gives CDR1 SEHNR, CDR2 FQNEAQ (reference sequence). The DNA of the CDR3 is TGTGCCAGCAGCTCCCCCCCTTCACCCCTCCACTTT. Amino acids: CASSSPPSPLHF.

The chain recombines TRBV27 with TRBJ1-4; D is unclear. CDR1 and CDR2 (germline): MNHEY, SMNVEV (reference sequence). V shed 6 bases and J shed 7 bases, with 18 bases lying between them. The CDR3 is 15 amino acids. The CDR3 spells CASSSGKWGGEKLFF. The CDR3 DNA reads TGTGCCAGCAGCTCCGGAAAGTGGGGAGGTGAAAAACTGTTTTTT.

The chain combines TRBV28 with TRBJ1-6; D is perhaps TRBD1 (5 bases). CDR3 length: 15 residues. Germline V CDR1 and CDR2: MDHEN, SYDVKM. With 7 bases removed from V and 0 bases from J, the gap between germline ends came to 10 bases. CDR3 in DNA: TGTGCCAGCATCGGGGGGAGCTCCTATAATTCACCCCTCCACTTT. This gives the protein CASIGGSSYNSPLHF.

The CDR3 reads CASRRDLEDRDRSNGYTF. CDR3 coding DNA: TGTGCCAGTAGAAGGGACTTGGAAGACCGGGACAGGTCTAATGGCTACACCTTC. The rearrangement uses TRBV19 and TRBJ1-2, with TRBD1 identical over 8 bases. Germline V gives CDR1 LNHDA, CDR2 SQIVND (reference sequence). Unmatched junction bases numbered 21, after V lost 6 bases and J lost 6 bases. The CDR3 covers 18 residues.

CDR3 amino acids: CASTQGDRVTYEQYF. The DNA of the CDR3 is TGCGCCAGCACCCAGGGAGACAGGGTGACCTACGAGCAGTACTTC. The chain recombines TRBV5-1 with TRBJ2-7, with 7 nucleotides matching TRBD1. This CDR3 comprises 15 residues. V dropped 6 bases and J dropped 2; count of bases not matched to a gene: 11. Germline V gene data show CDR1 as SGHRS and CDR2 as YFSETQ.

The V and J genes are TRBV5-4 and TRBJ1-2, with D perhaps matching TRBD1 (5 bases). CDR1 SGHNT and CDR2 YYREEE come from the germline V gene (reference sequence). V was pared by 4 bases and J by 5 bases, with 18 bases between. This CDR3 region has 15 residues. The CDR3 spells CASSLAGSPLYGYTF. In nucleotides, the CDR3 is TGTGCCAGCAGCCTTGCAGGGTCCCCCCTTTATGGCTACACCTTC.

This clone appeared once. The chain couples TRBV5-5 to TRBJ1-2; no reliable D call. CDR1 SGHKS and CDR2 YYEKEE come from the germline V gene (reference sequence). The V end was cut by 7 bases, the J end by 4 bases, with 17 bases between. This CDR3 has 14 amino acids. CDR3 DNA: TGTGCCAGCGCTCAGGTCCTAGACCCCTATGGCTACACCTTC. Protein product: CASAQVLDPYGYTF.

The chain employs TRBV24-1 and TRBJ2-5; D may match TRBD1 or TRBD2 (6 bases each). Germline CDR1 and CDR2: KGHDR and SFDVKD. This CDR3 comprises 15 residues. Trimming cost V 5 bases and J 0 bases, with 12 bases left between them. The CDR3 nucleotides are TGTGCCACCAGTGCGGCGGGACACAACCAAGAGACCCAGTACTTC. Its translation: CATSAAGHNQETQYF.

Written as DNA, the CDR3 is TGTGCCAGCAGTGAAACCGGGACTGCCTACGAGCAGTACTTC. Encoded protein: CASSETGTAYEQYF. The chain uses TRBV6-1 and TRBJ2-7; D possibly corresponds to TRBD2 (6 bases). The CDR3 totals 14 residues. Germline values: CDR1 MNHNS, CDR2 SASEGT. Trimming removed 2 bases from V and 2 bases from J, with 10 bases in between.

The rearrangement joins TRBV6-5 to TRBJ1-1, with a tentative D call TRBD1 (6 bases). Trimming cost V 1 base and J 6 bases, with 15 bases left between them. This CDR3 region has 15 residues. Looked up from germline, CDR1 is MNHEY and CDR2 is SVGAGI. The CDR3 here is CASSYWGREGAEAFF. Here the CDR3 DNA reads TGTGCCAGCAGTTACTGGGGGCGGGAAGGGGCTGAAGCTTTCTTT.

This chain links TRBV9 with TRBJ1-1; no reliable D call. Trimming removed 0 bases at V and 0 bases at J, with 15 bases between. CDR3 length: 17 residues. The V gene's germline CDR1 is SGDLS and CDR2 YYNGEE. CDR3 in DNA: TGTGCCAGCAGCGTAGGGGAGACCACGGTTTTGAACACTGAAGCTTTCTTT. Translation: CASSVGETTVLNTEAFF. Using reference TRBV9 and TRBJ1-1 for the parts outside the CDR3, the full variable domain is DSGVTQTPKHLITATGQRVTLRCSPRSGDLSVYWYQQSLDQGLQFLIQYYNGEERAKGNILERFSAQQFPDLHSELNLSSLELGDSALYFCASSVGETTVLNTEAFFGQGTRLTVV.

There are a few counts of this clone. The rearrangement uses TRBV7-2 and TRBJ1-5; D uncertain. The V end lost 1 base, the J end lost 5 bases, and 9 bases lay between the germline ends. This CDR3 is 14 amino acids long. CDR1 is SGHTA and CDR2 is FQGNSA in the germline V gene. CDR3 sequence (DNA): TGTGCCAGCAGCTTAGATTATCGTGATCAGCCCCAGCATTTT. Protein product: CASSLDYRDQPQHF. The whole variable domain, filled in from reference TRBV7-2 and TRBJ1-5, reads GAGVSQSPSNKVTEKGKDVELRCDPISGHTALYWYRQSLGQGLEFLIYFQGNSAPDKSGLPSDRFSAERTGGSVSTLTIQRTQQEDSAVYLCASSLDYRDQPQHFGDGTRLSIL.

This chain joins TRBV5-6 and TRBJ2-3; tentatively, D is TRBD2 (6 bases). Germline loops: CDR1 SGHDT, CDR2 YYEEEE. The CDR3 consists of 16 residues. V was shortened by 3 bases and J by 0 bases, with 14 bases between the two germline ends. The DNA of the CDR3 is TGTGCCAGCAGCTCCACGGCCGGGACTAGCACAGATACGCAGTATTTT. Translation gives CASSSTAGTSTDTQYF.

The chain recombines TRBV4-2 with TRBJ2-3, with 7 bases identical to TRBD2. Per the germline V gene, CDR1 is LGHNA and CDR2 is YNFKEQ. The CDR3 extends over 15 amino acids. Trimming cost V 4 bases and J 3 bases; bases outside gene matches: 7. CDR3 in amino acids: CASSPRDYQTDTQYF. CDR3 in DNA: TGTGCCAGCAGCCCTAGGGACTATCAGACAGATACGCAGTATTTT.

The chain joins TRBV7-3 to TRBJ1-1; D is unclear. Per germline, CDR1 SGHTA and CDR2 FQGTGA. The V end was cut by 0 bases, the J end by 5 bases, with 7 bases between. The CDR3 extends over 13 amino acids. CDR3 in DNA: TGTGCCAGCAGCTTAACGTCGATAACTGAAGCTTTCTTT. Translated: CASSLTSITEAFF.

Comments on this clone: Other DNA sequences in the sample encode the same CDR3. The rearrangement joins TRBV5-1 to TRBJ2-3, with unresolved D. The CDR3 covers 14 residues. Per germline, CDR1 SGHRS and CDR2 YFSETQ. V lost 2 bases to trimming and J lost 2 bases, with 9 bases between them. The CDR3 bases are TGCGCCAGCAGCTTTGACTCAAACACAGATACGCAGTATTTT. Its translation: CASSFDSNTDTQYF.

The J gene is TRBJ2-2, the V gene TRBV10-3, with 8 positions matching TRBD1. This CDR3 is 17 amino acids long. Per the germline V gene, CDR1 is ENHRY and CDR2 is SYGVKD. V was pared by 4 bases and J by 2 bases, with 9 bases of the junction left unmatched. CDR3: CAISGLGQGGNTGELFF. The DNA for the CDR3 is TGTGCCATCAGTGGACTCGGACAGGGAGGTAACACCGGGGAGCTGTTTTTT.